The clone carrying this TCR beta chain was seen only a few times. An end of the junction does not agree with germline; a read error may underlie this. Arm-PCR of CDR3 regions with iRepertoire HTBI primers generated TCR beta libraries. MiXCR was run by TCRdb on the multiplex PCR reads, yielding one entry per CDR3 protein. The table shows about half a million distinct CDR3 sequences, with around a fifth occurring only once. This sample's time point: persistent/refractory GD, antithyroid drugs over 5 years with positive TRAb. Researchers made the TCR library from RNA that was extracted from PBMCs. This sample was included in a study of regulatory T cells in long-lasting Graves disease. Looked up from germline, CDR1 is DFQATT and CDR2 is SNEGSKA (reference sequence). This CDR3 has 15 residues.

The sequence was collected from a female donor with Graves disease. The V gene is TRBV20-1, the J gene TRBJ2-5, with TRBD1 matching over 12 bases. Sequencing used peripheral blood mononuclear cells (PBMCs), obtained when the disease was refractory, from a patient treated with antithyroid drugs. This CDR3 reads CSARAGTGGREAQYF. CDR3 bases: TGCAGTGCTAGAGCCGGGACAGGGGGCAGAGAGGCCCAGTACTTC.